This TCR beta chain was observed in a study of regulatory T cells in long-lasting Graves disease. Sample time point: persistent/refractory GD, antithyroid drugs over 5 years with positive TRAb. Following extraction of RNA from PBMCs, that RNA was used to make the TCR library. Per germline, CDR1 KGHSH and CDR2 LQKENI. The CDR3 is made up of 14 amino acids. V dropped 1 base and J dropped 0 bases, with 6 bases sitting between them. According to the study, TCR beta libraries were built with iRepertoire HTBI primers and CDR3-region Arm-PCR. Study processing details: Identification of gene segments yielded more than 60 TRBV and 14 TRBJ across samples. TCRdb re-analysed the multiplex PCR reads in MiXCR, keeping a single row per CDR3 protein. The V and J calls shown here were made by TCRdb, not taken from the authors' results. The data hold some 430,000 distinct CDR3 sequences, with 20% to 25% observed a single time.

The TCR originated in a female donor with Graves disease. The specimen was peripheral blood mononuclear cells (PBMCs), collected when the disease was refractory, from a patient treated with antithyroid drugs. The V call is TRBV18, the J call TRBJ1-1, with D uncertain. The CDR3 sequence is CASSPRAVNTEAFF. Written as DNA, the CDR3 is TGTGCCAGCTCACCACGGGCAGTGAACACTGAAGCTTTCTTT.